The 29 T cell receptor beta chains below were found in one sample sequenced in a study of shared clonotypes between healthy human individuals. Some clones are missing from TCRdb's copy, which holds only in-frame ones; the method was immunoSEQ multiplex PCR. The profile covers nearly 500,000 clones, with 76% appearing a single time and 10% to 15% taken by the ten largest. The sample was PBMCs. The receptor set was obtained from a woman in her thirties or forties in good health. Some clones in this sample may be carry-over from other donors' samples.

The V call is TRBV6-6, the J call TRBJ2-2; D call uncertain. There are 12 residues in the CDR3. The germline V gene has CDR1 MNHNY and CDR2 SVGAGI (reference sequence). This chain's CDR3 is CATRRNTGELFF. The CDR3, as DNA: TGTGCTACCCGGAGGAACACCGGGGAGCTGTTTTTT.

The chain carries TRBV5-1 and TRBJ2-7; no firm D call. The length of the CDR3 is 15 residues. V gave up 1 base and J gave up 0 bases, with 11 bases separating them. CDR1 SGHRS and CDR2 YFSETQ come from the germline V gene. This CDR3 reads CASSLLSESSYEQYF. The CDR3 nucleotides read TGCGCCAGCAGCTTGTTGTCGGAAAGCTCCTACGAGCAGTACTTC.

V usage is TRBV18 and J usage is TRBJ1-1, with 11 nucleotides matching TRBD1. V gave up 3 bases and J gave up 5 bases; unmatched junction bases: 8. Germline V CDR1 and CDR2: KGHSH, LQKENI. This CDR3 is built from 16 residues. This CDR3 is CASSPPGQGEETEAFF. The CDR3 region has the DNA TGTGCCAGCTCACCCCCGGGACAGGGGGAGGAAACTGAAGCTTTCTTT.

V and J are TRBV27 and TRBJ2-7; D gene unclear. CDR1 MNHEY and CDR2 SMNVEV come from the germline V gene (reference sequence). This CDR3 region has 14 residues. The V and J ends lost 5 bases and 4 bases respectively, with 15 bases between them. The CDR3 nucleotides are TGTGCCAGCAGTCCGGAGTTCCCCCCGTACGAGCAGTACTTC. Translation: CASSPEFPPYEQYF.

This clone was seen only a few times. CDR3 sequence (DNA): TGCGCCAGCAGCTTACAGGGGTCAAACTATGGCTACACCTTC. Translated, it gives CASSLQGSNYGYTF. The chain couples TRBV5-1 to TRBJ1-2; 7 bases match TRBD1. The CDR3 has 14 amino acids. The germline V gene has CDR1 SGHRS and CDR2 YFSETQ. V shed 2 bases, J shed 2 bases, and the junction held 3 bases outside the gene matches.

To note about this clone: At the DNA level, this CDR3 is encoded by other sequences in the same sample as well. V gene TRBV5-1 combines with J gene TRBJ2-5; 8 positions match TRBD2. The end of the DNA fits TRBJ2-7 better, so the J call may be wrong. In germline, CDR1 is SGHRS, CDR2 YFSETQ. The CDR3 length is 13 residues. The CDR3 sequence: CASRGTSLDEQYF. DNA of the CDR3: TGCGCCAGCAGGGGGACTAGTCTTGACGAGCAGTACTTC.

This chain joins TRBV25-1 and TRBJ1-2, with 7 positions matching TRBD1. After removal of 1 base from V and 6 bases from J, the junction contained 11 bases not matched to a gene. CDR1 is MGHDK and CDR2 is SYGVNS in the germline V gene. This CDR3 spans 16 amino acids. The CDR3 spells CASSESKLTGRDGYTF. CDR3 nucleotides: TGTGCCAGCAGTGAATCTAAGTTGACAGGGCGGGATGGCTACACCTTC.

The chain uses TRBV19 and TRBJ1-3; D might be TRBD1 (6 bases). Germline-derived CDR1 and CDR2 are LNHDA and SQIVND (reference sequence). CDR3 length: 13 residues. Trimming removed 8 bases from V and 1 base from J, with 9 bases in between. The DNA of the CDR3 is TGTGCCAGTCGTACAGGGTCTGGAAACACCATATATTTT. Protein product: CASRTGSGNTIYF.

The chain has TRBV7-3 and TRBJ2-1; 8 bases fit TRBD1. This CDR3 region has 13 residues. The V gene end was trimmed by 4 bases and the J gene end by 9 bases; junction bases not matched to a gene: 5. Germline CDR1 reads SGHTA; CDR2 reads FQGTGA. CDR3 residues: CASSSTGDGEQFF. Here the CDR3 DNA reads TGTGCCAGCAGCTCGACAGGGGACGGTGAGCAGTTCTTC.

This chain uses TRBV30 with TRBJ1-2; 8 bases align to TRBD1. The CDR3 is 12 amino acids. The J segment lost 4 bases and the V segment lost 7 bases, leaving 5 bases of the junction unmatched. Germline CDR1 reads GTSNPN; CDR2 reads SVGIG (reference sequence). The CDR3 sequence: CAYTGGFYGYTF. As DNA, the CDR3 is TGTGCCTACACAGGGGGATTCTATGGCTACACCTTC.

A word on this clone: The same CDR3 arises from other DNA sequences in this sample as well. The chain is built from TRBV7-8 and TRBJ2-7; D not certain. Germline CDR1 and CDR2: SGHVS and FQNEAQ. Between the trimmed V and J ends, which lost 5 bases and 3 bases, there was a span of 11 bases. This CDR3 is 13 amino acids long. The CDR3 nucleotides are TGTGCCAGCAGCCCCGATCGGATCTACGAGCAGTACTTC. Its protein product is CASSPDRIYEQYF.

This chain joins TRBV11-2 and TRBJ1-5, with D possibly matching TRBD1 (5 bases). This CDR3 has 14 residues. From germline, CDR1 is SGHAT and CDR2 FQNNGV. Trimming removed 3 bases from V and 4 bases from J, with 10 bases in between. CDR3 nucleotides: TGTGCCAGCAGCTTGGAGGGGAATAATCAGCCCCAGCATTTT. Protein: CASSLEGNNQPQHF.

Remarks on this clone: A far larger clone is off by one base, so a read error is likely. This is likely a read error, given that the CDR3 carries no conserved phenylalanine or tryptophan at its end. The chain couples TRBV6-4 to TRBJ1-1; TRBD1 matches at 8 bases. From germline, CDR1 is MRHNA and CDR2 SNTAGT. The V gene end was trimmed by 3 bases and the J gene end by 1 base; junction bases not matched to a gene: 1. The CDR3 totals 14 residues. The CDR3 nucleotides are TGTGCCAGCAGTGAGGGACAGGAGAACACTGAAGCTTTCTCT. Translated, it gives CASSEGQENTEAFS.

This clone was counted a single time. The genes are TRBV9 and TRBJ2-3; 12 nucleotides line up with TRBD2. Trimming took 2 bases from V and 4 from J; bases not matched to a gene: 8. The germline V gene encodes CDR1 SGDLS and CDR2 YYNGEE. This CDR3 has 17 residues. CDR3 in amino acids: CASSVATSGSSADTQYF. CDR3 bases: TGTGCCAGCAGCGTGGCGACTAGCGGGAGTAGTGCAGATACGCAGTATTTT.

The V call is TRBV4-1, the J call TRBJ1-2; D not resolved. CDR3 length: 15 residues. Per the germline V gene, CDR1 is MGHRA and CDR2 is YSYEKL. Trimming cost V 0 bases and J 4 bases, with 12 bases left between them. The CDR3 sequence: CASSQEGARIYGYTF. CDR3 nucleotides: TGCGCCAGCAGCCAAGAAGGAGCCAGGATCTATGGCTACACCTTC.

The chain couples TRBV19 to TRBJ1-5; possible D gene TRBD1, 5 bases. V was shortened by 2 bases and J by 10 bases, with 9 bases between the two germline ends. The germline V gene encodes CDR1 LNHDA and CDR2 SQIVND (reference sequence). The CDR3 is made up of 12 amino acids. CDR3 sequence reads: CASSILGGPQHF. CDR3 DNA sequence: TGTGCCAGTAGTATATTGGGGGGACCCCAGCATTTT.

The chain links TRBV11-1 to TRBJ1-4, with TRBD1 matching over 12 bases. The V segment lost 3 bases and the J segment 7 bases; nucleotides outside the gene matches: 15. Germline V CDR1 and CDR2: SGHAT, FQDESV (reference sequence). The CDR3 is made up of 19 amino acids. The CDR3 coding sequence is TGTGCCAGCAGCTTGGCCCGGTTGGGACAGGGGGCGCGAGGTGAAAAACTGTTTTTT. Translating it yields CASSLARLGQGARGEKLFF. The full variable domain, its missing parts supplied by reference TRBV11-1 and TRBJ1-4, is EAEVAQSPRYKITEKSQAVAFWCDPISGHATLYWYRQILGQGPELLVQFQDESVVDDSQLPKDRFSAERLKGVDSTLKIQPAELGDSAMYLCASSLARLGQGARGEKLFFGSGTQLSVL.

The rearrangement links TRBV5-1 to TRBJ2-5, with 7 bases that match TRBD1. V lost 4 bases and J lost 2; bases outside the gene matches: 2. Looked up from germline, CDR1 is SGHRS and CDR2 is YFSETQ. This CDR3 contains 13 residues. Here the CDR3 reads CASSTGQQETQYF. Here the CDR3 DNA reads TGCGCCAGCAGCACGGGACAGCAAGAGACCCAGTACTTC.

CDR3 DNA: TGTGCCAGCAGCCCCCCCGAGCGGGAGGACGTCAATGAGCAGTTCTTC. It is translated as CASSPPEREDVNEQFF. This chain joins TRBV7-9 and TRBJ2-1; 9 positions agree with TRBD2. Looked up from germline, CDR1 is SEHNR and CDR2 is FQNEAQ (reference sequence). Trimming removed 5 bases from V and 6 bases from J; junction bases left unmatched: 11. The CDR3 consists of 16 residues.

The chain links TRBV7-9 to TRBJ1-5, with no clear D. V lost 1 base and J 7 bases, leaving 11 bases between the germline ends. Germline CDR1 SEHNR, CDR2 FQNEAQ (reference sequence). The CDR3 loop spans 14 amino acids. DNA of the CDR3: TGTGCCAGCAGCTTAGGAGGTGGGATCCAGCCCCAGCATTTT. Translating gives CASSLGGGIQPQHF.

There are many counts of this clone. One end of the junction does not line up with germline, which may come from a read error. This chain joins TRBV6-1 and TRBJ2-7; TRBD2 agrees at 10 bases. Germline V gene data show CDR1 as MNHNS and CDR2 as SASEGT. This CDR3 comprises 14 residues. CDR3 in amino acids: CASSLAGVSHEQYF. The CDR3 DNA reads as TGTGCCAGCAGTCTAGCGGGAGTCTCCCACGAGCAGTACTTC.

This clone was seen only a few times. The chain links TRBV19 to TRBJ1-1; 7 bases line up with TRBD1. The V and J ends lost 3 bases and 0 bases, in that order; junction bases with no gene match: 10. CDR1 is LNHDA, CDR2 SQIVND, per germline (reference sequence). CDR3 size: 17 residues. The CDR3 DNA reads as TGTGCCAGTAGTATGCGGTCGACAGGGTACATGAACACTGAAGCTTTCTTT. This gives the protein CASSMRSTGYMNTEAFF.

J is TRBJ2-1 and V is TRBV2; 9 nucleotides align to TRBD2. The CDR3 length is 16 residues. V was clipped by 7 bases and J by 5 bases; unmatched bases: 12. Germline CDR1 reads SNHLY; CDR2 reads FYNNEI. The CDR3 coding sequence is TGTGCCAGCATCCTCCCGACTAGCGGATTTCACAATGAGCAGTTCTTC. Translating gives CASILPTSGFHNEQFF.

Notes on this clone: Possible read error: a much larger clone is one base away. Distinct nucleotide sequences in the sample also encode this CDR3. The chain is built from TRBV20-1 and TRBJ2-3; no clear D. The CDR3 covers 10 residues. CDR1 is DFQATT and CDR2 is SNEGSKA in the germline V gene (reference sequence). CDR3 DNA: TGCAGTGCCGCCACAGATACGCAGTACTTT. Residues: CSAATDTQYF.

The V call is TRBV4-1, the J call TRBJ2-7; D is unclear. V gave up 4 bases and J gave up 5 bases, with 18 bases separating them. Per germline, CDR1 MGHRA and CDR2 YSYEKL. This CDR3 contains 15 residues. The DNA for the CDR3 is TGCGCCAGCAGCCCATGGGAAGGGATAAAAAACGAGCAGTACTTC. The encoded protein is CASSPWEGIKNEQYF.

V and J are TRBV27 and TRBJ2-2; D is undetermined. In germline, CDR1 is MNHEY, CDR2 SMNVEV (reference sequence). With 10 bases removed from V and 6 bases from J, the gap between germline ends came to 15 bases. This CDR3 is built from 13 residues. CDR3 in DNA: TGTGCCACAAGGACGGCCGGCTCCGGGGAGCTGTTTTTT. It yields the protein CATRTAGSGELFF.

The chain carries TRBV27 and TRBJ2-3; a weak D match, TRBD2 (6 bases). Germline values: CDR1 MNHEY, CDR2 SMNVEV (reference sequence). The CDR3 spans 15 residues. V shed 5 bases and J shed 5 bases, with 17 bases lying between them. The CDR3 loop reads CASSPFGTVLDTQYF. CDR3 nucleotides: TGTGCCAGCAGTCCCTTCGGGACTGTATTAGATACGCAGTATTTT.

The gene calls are TRBV6-4 and TRBJ1-1; D perhaps matches TRBD1 (6 bases). The germline gives CDR1 MRHNA, CDR2 SNTAGT. The V end was cut by 8 bases, the J end by 1 base, with 14 bases between. This CDR3 has 14 residues. The CDR3 loop is CASQREGGNTEAFF. In nucleotides, the CDR3 is TGTGCCAGCCAGAGAGAGGGGGGGAACACTGAAGCTTTCTTT.

This chain joins TRBV18 and TRBJ1-1, with D uncertain. Germline V gene lookup returns CDR1 KGHSH and CDR2 LQKENI. V lost 0 bases to trimming and J lost 8 bases, with 10 bases between them. The CDR3 consists of 13 residues. CDR3 protein: CASSPPGQDEAFF. The CDR3 DNA sequence: TGTGCCAGCTCACCACCGGGTCAGGACGAAGCTTTCTTT.